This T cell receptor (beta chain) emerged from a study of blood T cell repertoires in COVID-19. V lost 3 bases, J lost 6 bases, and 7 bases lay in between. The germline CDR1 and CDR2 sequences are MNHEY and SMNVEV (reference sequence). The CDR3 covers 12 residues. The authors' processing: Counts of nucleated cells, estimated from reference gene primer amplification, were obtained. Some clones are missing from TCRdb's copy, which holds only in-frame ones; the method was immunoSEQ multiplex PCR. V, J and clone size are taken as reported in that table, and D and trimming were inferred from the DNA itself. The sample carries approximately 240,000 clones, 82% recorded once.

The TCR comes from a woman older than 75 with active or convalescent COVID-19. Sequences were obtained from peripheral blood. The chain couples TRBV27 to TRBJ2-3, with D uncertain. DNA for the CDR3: TGTGCCAGCAGTTTCCGCCGGGATACGCAGTATTTT. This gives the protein CASSFRRDTQYF.